Each of the 29 T cell receptor beta chains below was sequenced from the same sample in a study of cytomegalovirus exposure and HLA in healthy donors. In the PCR, 60 Vbeta and 13 Jbeta primers were used. TCRdb's table, derived via immunoSEQ multiplex PCR, lists solely in-frame clones and lacks some. Of some 150,000 clones in the sample, roughly 70% were seen once. Sequenced sample: PBMCs. The receptors originated from a man in his 60s in good health and CMV-seronegative.

The J gene is TRBJ1-5, the V gene TRBV9; 8 bases line up with TRBD1. This CDR3 comprises 16 residues. Per the germline V gene, CDR1 is SGDLS and CDR2 is YYNGEE. V was pared by 5 bases and J by 3 bases, with 10 bases of the junction left unmatched. The CDR3 DNA sequence: TGTGCCAGCAGTCCTTACGACAGGGGTGACAATCAGCCCCAGCATTTT. Residues: CASSPYDRGDNQPQHF.

This chain joins TRBV29-1 and TRBJ2-7; tentative D call: TRBD1 (5 bases). CDR1 and CDR2 from the germline V gene are SQVTM and ANQGSEA. The CDR3 length is 12 residues. Trimming left V 0 bases short and J 3 bases short, with 6 bases between. CDR3 sequence: CSVEEGVYEQYF. In nucleotides, the CDR3 is TGCAGCGTTGAAGAAGGGGTCTACGAGCAGTACTTC.

The rearrangement links TRBV27 to TRBJ2-1; 8 bases line up with TRBD1. J lost 3 bases, V lost 2 bases, and 3 bases had no gene match. Germline-derived CDR1 and CDR2 are MNHEY and SMNVEV (reference sequence). This CDR3 has 15 amino acids. This CDR3 reads CASSLGTGGYNEQFF. The CDR3, as DNA: TGTGCCAGCAGTTTAGGTACAGGGGGCTACAATGAGCAGTTCTTC.

The chain recombines TRBV18 with TRBJ1-1, with 9 bases that match TRBD1. Unmatched junction bases numbered 8, after V lost 6 bases and J lost 0 bases. This CDR3 has 16 residues. The germline V gene encodes CDR1 KGHSH and CDR2 LQKENI. The DNA for the CDR3 is TGTGCCAGCTCGCCCGGGACAGGGAGCTTGAACACTGAAGCTTTCTTT. Encoded protein: CASSPGTGSLNTEAFF.

This chain uses TRBV19 with TRBJ1-1, with D tentatively TRBD1 (5 bases). The CDR3 has 14 amino acids. Deletions cut 2 bases from V and 5 bases from J, with 12 bases between. Germline V gene data show CDR1 as LNHDA and CDR2 as SQIVND (reference sequence). The CDR3 DNA sequence: TGTGCCAGTAGTATAAACCAGGGAGGTACTGAAGCTTTCTTT. This translates into CASSINQGGTEAFF.

The CDR3 loop is CASSLDLAGGREETQYF. CDR3 DNA sequence: TGTGCCAGCAGCTTGGATCTAGCGGGAGGCCGTGAGGAGACCCAGTACTTC. This rearrangement joins TRBV5-6 to TRBJ2-5, with 11 bases fitting TRBD2. This CDR3 has 17 amino acids. Germline V gene data show CDR1 as SGHDT and CDR2 as YYEEEE. J was trimmed by 5 bases and V by 0 bases; bases with no gene match: 9.

This clone was counted at least ten times. The V call is TRBV25-1, the J call TRBJ1-4, with 7 bases that match TRBD1. With V trimmed by 4 bases and J by 8 bases, 4 bases remained unmatched. The CDR3 length is 13 residues. The germline CDR1 and CDR2 sequences are MGHDK and SYGVNS. CDR3 DNA sequence: TGTGCCAGCAGTGGTACAGGGGTGGAAAAACTGTTTTTT. As protein: CASSGTGVEKLFF.

The rearrangement uses TRBV5-6 and TRBJ2-2, with TRBD1 as a possible D gene (6 bases). Germline CDR1 SGHDT, CDR2 YYEEEE. CDR3 size: 14 residues. V was cut by 4 bases and J by 4 bases, with 11 bases left in between. In DNA form, the CDR3 reads TGTGCCAGCAGCCCCGGACAGCTCACCGGGGAGCTGTTTTTT. Translated, it gives CASSPGQLTGELFF. Full variable domain (rest looked up from reference TRBV5-6 and TRBJ2-2): DAGVTQSPTHLIKTRGQQVTLRCSPKSGHDTVSWYQQALGQGPQFIFQYYEEEERQRGNFPDRFSGHQFPNYSSELNVNALLLGDSALYLCASSPGQLTGELFFGEGSRLTVL.

The rearrangement joins TRBV5-1 to TRBJ1-1, with 7 bases lining up with TRBD1. Germline trimming cut 1 base from V and 0 bases from J; bases unmatched to any gene: 18. The CDR3 covers 20 residues. Germline V gene sequence: CDR1 SGHRS, CDR2 YFSETQ. For the CDR3, the DNA is TGCGCCAGCAGCTTGTGGACAGGAGGAGGTCAACTACTAATGAACACTGAAGCTTTCTTT. Translating gives CASSLWTGGGQLLMNTEAFF.

The chain carries TRBV29-1 and TRBJ1-2; D remains ambiguous. The V gene's germline CDR1 is SQVTM and CDR2 ANQGSEA. The V end was cut by 3 bases, the J end by 6 bases, with 14 bases between. The CDR3 loop spans 13 amino acids. The CDR3 coding sequence is TGCAGCGTTGACCGCGAGGTCCGCGATGGCTACACCTTC. It encodes CSVDREVRDGYTF.

The V gene is TRBV7-3, the J gene TRBJ1-5; D not certain. This CDR3 is built from 14 residues. Germline assignment: CDR1 SGHTA and CDR2 FQGTGA. V dropped 2 bases and J dropped 0 bases, with 5 bases sitting between them. CDR3 DNA: TGTGCCAGCAGCTTATCTAATAGCAATCAGCCCCAGCATTTT. It translates to CASSLSNSNQPQHF.

The rearrangement links TRBV29-1 to TRBJ2-7; tentatively, D is TRBD2 (6 bases). The CDR3 is 13 amino acids. Per germline, CDR1 SQVTM and CDR2 ANQGSEA. V lost 1 base and J lost 2, with 9 bases in between. The CDR3 sequence is CSVEGGNPYEQYF. The CDR3 DNA reads as TGCAGCGTTGAAGGCGGGAACCCCTACGAGCAGTACTTC.

V gene TRBV19 combines with J gene TRBJ1-1; D perhaps matches TRBD1 (6 bases). From germline, CDR1 is LNHDA and CDR2 SQIVND (reference sequence). This CDR3 region has 12 residues. Between the trimmed V and J ends, which lost 5 bases and 7 bases, there was a span of 11 bases. The CDR3 DNA sequence: TGTGCCAGTAGTTCCGGGACAAGTGAAGCTTTCTTT. Its protein product is CASSSGTSEAFF.

The genes are TRBV9 and TRBJ1-2; unclear D gene. The germline V gene encodes CDR1 SGDLS and CDR2 YYNGEE. The CDR3 covers 14 residues. Deletions cut 3 bases from V and 8 bases from J, with 17 bases between. The CDR3 region is CASSAQTGLAGYTF. In DNA, the CDR3 is TGTGCCAGCAGCGCCCAGACCGGGTTAGCAGGCTACACCTTC.

The rearrangement uses TRBV7-8 and TRBJ2-5, with 11 positions matching TRBD2. With 5 bases clipped from V and 6 bases from J, the junction kept 11 bases outside the gene matches. The CDR3 runs to 16 residues. CDR1 is SGHVS, CDR2 FQNEAQ, per germline. CDR3: CASSELAGDLVKTQYF. The CDR3 region has the DNA TGTGCCAGCAGCGAACTAGCGGGAGATTTGGTAAAGACCCAGTACTTC.

This clone was seen a few times. The V call is TRBV7-2, the J call TRBJ1-2, with D perhaps matching TRBD1 (5 bases). V was pared by 2 bases and J by 4 bases, with 14 bases between. The CDR3 has 15 amino acids. Germline V gives CDR1 SGHTA, CDR2 FQGNSA. CDR3 amino acids: CASSLQGRSSYGYTF. In nucleotides, the CDR3 is TGTGCCAGCAGCTTACAGGGTCGGAGCTCCTATGGCTACACCTTC.

This clone has only a few counts. The J gene is TRBJ2-3, the V gene TRBV4-2; D unclear. The CDR3 is made up of 12 amino acids. Trimming cost V 3 bases and J 6 bases, with 7 bases left between them. Per the germline V gene, CDR1 is LGHNA and CDR2 is YNFKEQ. The CDR3 nucleotides read TGTGCCAGCAGCCAGGGCGAGGATACGCAGTATTTT. Its protein is CASSQGEDTQYF.

This chain uses TRBV4-1 with TRBJ2-7, with TRBD2 identical over 10 bases. Germline V gene data show CDR1 as MGHRA and CDR2 as YSYEKL. The CDR3 covers 15 residues. The junction had 7 bases not matched to a gene; V was cut back by 2 bases and J by 6 bases. This CDR3 is CASSQIAGGVGEQYF. CDR3 sequence (DNA): TGCGCCAGCAGCCAAATAGCGGGAGGAGTGGGCGAGCAGTACTTC.

The J gene is TRBJ1-6, the V gene TRBV5-6, with 7 bases fitting TRBD1. This CDR3 region has 15 residues. Germline-derived CDR1 and CDR2 are SGHDT and YYEEEE. V gave up 0 bases and J gave up 10 bases; unmatched junction bases: 7. CDR3 sequence: CASSLGQGDGSPLHF. The CDR3 nucleotides are TGTGCCAGCAGCTTGGGACAGGGAGACGGGTCACCCCTCCACTTT.

Only a few counts were recorded for this clone. The chain joins TRBV10-3 to TRBJ1-6; 8 bases map to TRBD1. The germline gives CDR1 ENHRY, CDR2 SYGVKD. V lost 3 bases, J lost 7 bases, and 5 bases stayed unmatched. This CDR3 is 15 amino acids long. The chain's CDR3 is CAISDSTGDNSPLHF. The CDR3 nucleotides read TGTGCCATCAGTGACTCGACAGGGGACAATTCACCCCTCCACTTT.

The chain recombines TRBV7-3 with TRBJ2-5, with no clear D. The V end was cut by 5 bases, the J end by 4 bases, with 11 bases between. CDR1 SGHTA and CDR2 FQGTGA come from the germline V gene. This CDR3 contains 13 residues. CDR3 in DNA: TGTGCCAGCAGCCTGCTCCACGGAGAGACCCAGTACTTC. This encodes CASSLLHGETQYF.

This chain joins TRBV7-9 and TRBJ2-7, with TRBD2 matching 11 bases. CDR3 length: 15 amino acids. The germline V gene has CDR1 SEHNR and CDR2 FQNEAQ (reference sequence). V lost 5 bases to trimming and J lost 0 bases; unmatched junction nucleotides: 3. The CDR3 sequence: CASSPTSGSSYEQYF. CDR3 nucleotides: TGTGCCAGCAGCCCTACTAGCGGGAGCTCCTACGAGCAGTACTTC.

The V and J genes are TRBV28 and TRBJ1-4; 11 bases agree with TRBD1. Per germline, CDR1 MDHEN and CDR2 SYDVKM. The J segment lost 7 bases and the V segment lost 3 bases, leaving 4 bases of the junction unmatched. The CDR3 has 15 amino acids. The CDR3 sequence: CASSLGGQGVEKLFF. For the CDR3, the DNA is TGTGCCAGCAGTTTGGGGGGACAGGGGGTTGAAAAACTGTTTTTT.

The chain joins TRBV9 to TRBJ1-3; 7 nucleotides match TRBD1. J gave up 0 bases and V 3 bases, and 6 bases lay outside the gene matches. CDR3 length equals 16 residues. Germline lookup yields CDR1 SGDLS and CDR2 YYNGEE. CDR3 sequence: CASSARQGLSGNTIYF. The CDR3, as DNA: TGTGCCAGCAGCGCCCGACAGGGACTCTCTGGAAACACCATATATTTT.

The CDR3 loop is CASSVGTSPRETQYF. CDR3 sequence (DNA): TGTGCCAGCAGTGTTGGGACTAGCCCCCGAGAGACCCAGTACTTC. The V gene is TRBV6-1, the J gene TRBJ2-5; TRBD2 matches 9 bases. The CDR3 contains 15 residues. V gave up 4 bases and J gave up 4 bases; unmatched junction bases: 7. The germline CDR1 and CDR2 sequences are MNHNS and SASEGT.

The J gene is TRBJ1-2, the V gene TRBV5-1; D gene ambiguous. V dropped 4 bases and J dropped 2 bases, with 12 bases sitting between them. This CDR3 has 14 residues. CDR1 is SGHRS and CDR2 is YFSETQ in the germline V gene. CDR3 loop: CASSTGVRNYGYTF. CDR3 sequence (DNA): TGCGCCAGCAGCACCGGTGTCAGGAACTATGGCTACACCTTC.

This chain joins TRBV7-3 and TRBJ1-1; D call uncertain. CDR3 length: 13 amino acids. CDR1 is SGHTA and CDR2 is FQGTGA in the germline V gene. V gave up 5 bases and J gave up 0 bases, with 7 bases separating them. CDR3: CASSSRMNTEAFF. DNA of the CDR3: TGTGCCAGCAGCAGCCGAATGAACACTGAAGCTTTCTTT.

Only one count was recorded for this clone. The chain links TRBV6-5 to TRBJ1-2; weak D call: TRBD1 (5 bases). This CDR3 spans 14 amino acids. Per germline, CDR1 MNHEY and CDR2 SVGAGI. Trimming pared 0 bases from V and 3 bases from J, leaving 8 bases between. The CDR3 is CASSYSGGDYGYTF. The CDR3 DNA sequence: TGTGCCAGCAGTTACTCGGGGGGGGACTATGGCTACACCTTC.

This rearrangement joins TRBV2 to TRBJ2-5, with TRBD2 identical over 9 bases. In germline, CDR1 is SNHLY, CDR2 FYNNEI. The CDR3 sequence is 13 residues long. Unmatched junction bases numbered 0, after V lost 4 bases and J lost 3 bases. For the CDR3, the DNA is TGTGCCAGCAGTGGCGGGGGGGAAGAGACCCAGTACTTC. Translated: CASSGGGEETQYF.